These 2 T cell receptor beta chains were all obtained from the same sample, sequenced in a study of CD8+CD57+ T cells in acquired aplastic anemia. Profiling that covered TCR beta VDJ and CDR3 relied on genomic DNA as its template. TCRdb processed the reads anew with MiXCR; each CDR3 protein has one entry. The repertoire holds some 190,000 distinct CDR3 sequences, with approximately 46% as singletons. Sample: sorted CD4+, CD8+, or CD8+CD57+ T cells (not recorded which) from PBMCs. The receptors were gathered from a human donor in good health.

The sample holds a few counts of this clonotype. The J gene is TRBJ1-1, the V gene TRBV19; 8 bases fit TRBD1. The V and J ends lost 3 bases and 2 bases, in that order; junction bases with no gene match: 8. The germline gives CDR1 LNHDA, CDR2 SQIVND (reference sequence). The CDR3 loop spans 16 amino acids. The CDR3 DNA reads as TGTGCCAGTAGTATGTGGACAGGGAAAGGAAACACTGAAGCTTTCTTT. It is translated as CASSMWTGKGNTEAFF.

The rearrangement joins TRBV24-1 to TRBJ2-1; the match to TRBD2 covers 7 bases. J lost 8 bases, V lost 0 bases, and 12 bases had no gene match. This CDR3 is built from 17 residues. The germline gives CDR1 KGHDR, CDR2 SFDVKD. CDR3 in DNA: TGTGCCACCAGTGATTTGAGCAGTGCGAGGACTAGTCATGAGCAGTTCTTC. This gives the protein CATSDLSSARTSHEQFF.